The 27 T cell receptor beta chains below come from one sample, sequenced in a study of vaccination and CD4 T cells after COVID-19. Specified treatment: approximately 9-day PBMC culture with coronavirus spike peptide pools or control peptides (ViraFEST assay). Unexposed donor CD4+ T cells predated the COVID-19 pandemic, collected 2011-2018. The Oncomine TCR Beta short-read assay was applied to DNA of cultured CD4+ T cells. MiXCR, run by TCRdb on the PCR reads, gives a single entry per CDR3 protein. The sample contains around 3,000 distinct CDR3 sequences, 15% to 20% of which appear only once. The antigens of these receptors remain unknown. Sequencing was carried out using CD4+ T cells from blood, cultured in vitro. The receptors originated from a human donor in good health.

This clonotype was seen a few times. J is TRBJ2-7 and V is TRBV7-9, with D unresolved. Germline V gene data show CDR1 as SEHNR and CDR2 as FQNEAQ (reference sequence). V was shortened by 2 bases and J by 0 bases, with 8 bases between the two germline ends. This CDR3 comprises 14 residues. This chain's CDR3 is CASSLRQYSYEQYF. As DNA, the CDR3 is TGTGCCAGCAGCTTACGGCAGTACTCCTACGAGCAGTACTTC. The whole variable domain, filled in from reference TRBV7-9 and TRBJ2-7, reads DTGVSQNPRHKITKRGQNVTFRCDPISEHNRLYWYRQTLGQGPEFLTYFQNEAQLEKSRLLSDRFSAERPKGSFSTLEIQRTEQGDSAMYLCASSLRQYSYEQYFGPGTRLTVT.

This clonotype was detected only a few times. The chain has TRBV28 and TRBJ1-2; the match to TRBD1 covers 7 bases. The germline CDR1 and CDR2 sequences are MDHEN and SYDVKM. The J segment lost 5 bases and the V segment lost 4 bases, leaving 4 bases of the junction unmatched. This CDR3 is 13 amino acids long. The CDR3: CASSSGTDYGYTF. The CDR3 DNA is TGTGCCAGCAGTTCCGGGACAGATTATGGCTACACCTTC.

This clonotype was counted only a few times. The CDR3 region is CASSPSRTGGIYGYTF. CDR3 nucleotides: TGTGCCAGCTCACCGTCTAGAACAGGGGGCATCTATGGCTACACCTTC. V and J are TRBV18 and TRBJ1-2, with 9 bases that match TRBD1. The V gene's germline CDR1 is KGHSH and CDR2 LQKENI. CDR3 length equals 16 residues. With V trimmed by 3 bases and J by 4 bases, 9 bases remained unmatched.

The chain combines TRBV5-1 with TRBJ2-3, with D hard to call. Trimming took off 0 bases at V and 4 bases at J, with 9 bases between the two ends. CDR1 is SGHRS and CDR2 is YFSETQ in the germline V gene. This CDR3 contains 14 residues. The CDR3 DNA sequence: TGCGCCAGCAGCTTGGAAGGGTACCCAGATACGCAGTATTTT. This codes for CASSLEGYPDTQYF.

This chain joins TRBV2 and TRBJ1-1; unclear D gene. CDR3 length: 13 residues. Germline CDR1 SNHLY, CDR2 FYNNEI. The V end lost 3 bases, the J end lost 0 bases, and 5 bases lay between the germline ends. The chain's CDR3 is CASSDEVNTEAFF. CDR3 nucleotides: TGTGCCAGCAGTGATGAGGTGAACACTGAAGCTTTCTTT.

The chain carries TRBV25-1 and TRBJ2-2, with D perhaps matching TRBD1 (6 bases). The CDR3 totals 16 residues. V was clipped by 6 bases and J by 1 base, with 15 bases between them. Germline assignment: CDR1 MGHDK and CDR2 SYGVNS. CDR3 sequence: CASRSAPGQNTGELFF. As DNA, the CDR3 is TGTGCCAGCAGGTCAGCCCCGGGACAGAACACCGGGGAGCTGTTTTTT.

J is TRBJ2-7 and V is TRBV5-4; 9 nucleotides agree with TRBD1. The junction had 0 bases not matched to a gene; V was cut back by 0 bases and J by 2 bases. The CDR3 loop spans 14 amino acids. Per germline, CDR1 SGHNT and CDR2 YYREEE (reference sequence). CDR3 in amino acids: CASSLGQGAYEQYF. The CDR3 DNA reads TGTGCCAGCAGCTTGGGACAGGGGGCCTACGAGCAGTACTTC.

The V and J genes are TRBV7-2 and TRBJ2-3; D perhaps matches TRBD2 (6 bases). The CDR3 sequence is 12 residues long. Germline lookup yields CDR1 SGHTA and CDR2 FQGNSA. The V and J ends lost 3 bases and 13 bases respectively, with 14 bases between them. CDR3 DNA: TGTGCCAGCAGCTTTGACGGGGGTGGGGAGTATTTT. Translated, it gives CASSFDGGGEYF.

The rearrangement joins TRBV2 to TRBJ2-1; TRBD2 matches 10 bases. The V segment lost 5 bases and the J segment 4 bases; nucleotides outside the gene matches: 5. This CDR3 spans 15 amino acids. CDR1 is SNHLY and CDR2 is FYNNEI in the germline V gene. The CDR3 DNA is TGTGCCAGCAGTCAACTAGCGGGGACTTACAATGAGCAGTTCTTC. Amino acids: CASSQLAGTYNEQFF.

V and J are TRBV18 and TRBJ1-2, with D possibly matching TRBD1 (5 bases). Germline V gene data show CDR1 as KGHSH and CDR2 as LQKENI. V was shortened by 2 bases and J by 8 bases, with 15 bases between the two germline ends. The CDR3 is 14 residues long. CDR3 coding DNA: TGTGCCAGCTCACCAGCCGCAGGGAATGAAGGCTACACCTTC. Translated: CASSPAAGNEGYTF.

This clonotype is judged medium-sized (0.01 to 0.1%). This chain joins TRBV28 and TRBJ1-1; D unresolved. Germline assignment: CDR1 MDHEN and CDR2 SYDVKM. This CDR3 has 14 amino acids. Deletions cut 6 bases from V and 4 bases from J, with 15 bases between. CDR3 amino acids: CASSLRVRGTEAFF. For the CDR3, the DNA is TGTGCCAGCAGCCTCCGGGTCCGGGGCACTGAAGCTTTCTTT.

This rearrangement joins TRBV18 to TRBJ2-2; 8 bases map to TRBD1. The V segment lost 2 bases and the J segment 4 bases; nucleotides outside the gene matches: 3. In germline, CDR1 is KGHSH, CDR2 LQKENI. This CDR3 contains 15 residues. Here the CDR3 DNA reads TGTGCCAGCTCACCAGGGACAGGAGTCACCGGGGAGCTGTTTTTT. This gives the protein CASSPGTGVTGELFF.

V gene TRBV19 combines with J gene TRBJ2-1; TRBD1 aligns across 9 bases. The V gene end was trimmed by 3 bases and the J gene end by 9 bases; junction bases not matched to a gene: 6. This CDR3 has 14 residues. Germline values: CDR1 LNHDA, CDR2 SQIVND (reference sequence). CDR3 residues: CASSMTGGRAEQFF. The CDR3 coding sequence is TGTGCCAGTAGTATGACAGGGGGGCGAGCTGAGCAGTTCTTC. The full variable domain, completed using reference TRBV19 and TRBJ2-1, is DGGITQSPKYLFRKEGQNVTLSCEQNLNHDAMYWYRQDPGQGLRLIYYSQIVNDFQKGDIAEGYSVSREKKESFPLTVTSAQKNPTAFYLCASSMTGGRAEQFFGPGTRLTVL.

This clonotype was recorded a few times. The chain couples TRBV28 to TRBJ1-1; possible D gene TRBD1, 5 bases. The CDR3 is made up of 13 amino acids. Trimming took off 10 bases at V and 2 bases at J, with 14 bases between the two ends. CDR1 is MDHEN and CDR2 is SYDVKM in the germline V gene. Written as DNA, the CDR3 is TGTGCCAACTCCGGGGGGGGAAACACTGAAGCTTTCTTT. This codes for CANSGGGNTEAFF.

This clonotype was seen a handful of times. V gene TRBV4-1 combines with J gene TRBJ2-5; 11 nucleotides agree with TRBD1. Germline V gene data show CDR1 as MGHRA and CDR2 as YSYEKL. After removal of 5 bases from V and 1 base from J, the junction contained 3 bases not matched to a gene. This CDR3 region has 15 residues. CDR3 in amino acids: CASSEGTGGQETQYF. CDR3 nucleotide sequence: TGCGCCAGCAGCGAAGGGACAGGGGGCCAAGAGACCCAGTACTTC.

This clonotype is labeled medium-sized. The chain uses TRBV29-1 and TRBJ1-2, with 8 bases lining up with TRBD1. Germline V gives CDR1 SQVTM, CDR2 ANQGSEA. Trimming took 4 bases from V and 8 from J; bases not matched to a gene: 6. The CDR3 runs to 12 residues. CDR3 bases: TGCAGCGTTGCCGGACAGGGTGAAGGCTACACCTTC. It specifies CSVAGQGEGYTF.

This clonotype is classed as large. V usage is TRBV6-1 and J usage is TRBJ2-3, with 12 bases lining up with TRBD2. The germline CDR1 and CDR2 sequences are MNHNS and SASEGT. J gave up 4 bases and V 5 bases, and 4 bases lay outside the gene matches. The CDR3 runs 15 residues. CDR3 bases: TGTGCCAGCAGTCGGACTAGCGGGATGGCAGATACGCAGTATTTT. Protein sequence: CASSRTSGMADTQYF.

The chain couples TRBV29-1 to TRBJ2-2; no reliable D call. This CDR3 contains 14 residues. V gave up 4 bases and J gave up 0 bases, with 9 bases separating them. CDR1 SQVTM and CDR2 ANQGSEA come from the germline V gene. The CDR3 nucleotides read TGCAGCGTTGGGTTTACTGCGAACACCGGGGAGCTGTTTTTT. Translated: CSVGFTANTGELFF.

The CDR3 loop reads CASSRTGQSTDTQYF. In DNA, the CDR3 is TGTGCCAGCAGCCGCACGGGACAGAGCACAGATACGCAGTATTTT. The chain recombines TRBV12-3 or TRBV12-4 with TRBJ2-3; 7 bases fit TRBD1. CDR3 length: 15 amino acids. Trimming took 6 bases from V and 0 from J; bases not matched to a gene: 6.

Judged by abundance, this clonotype is medium-sized. The V gene is TRBV7-6, the J gene TRBJ2-3; 11 bases line up with TRBD2. The trim removed 1 base at V and 5 bases at J, leaving 8 bases unmatched. Germline CDR1 reads SGHVS; CDR2 reads FNYEAQ. The length of the CDR3 is 17 residues. The CDR3: CASSLELAGGLGDTQYF. In nucleotides, the CDR3 is TGTGCCAGCAGCTTAGAGCTAGCGGGGGGTCTAGGAGATACGCAGTATTTT.

The chain employs TRBV7-8 and TRBJ2-3, with 8 bases lining up with TRBD2. The CDR3 has 18 amino acids. V shed 1 base and J 5 bases; nucleotides not matched to a gene: 14. Germline CDR1 SGHVS, CDR2 FQNEAQ. The CDR3 spells CASSLDSTREGRGDTQYF. Written as DNA, the CDR3 is TGTGCCAGCAGCTTAGATTCGACCCGGGAGGGCCGGGGAGATACGCAGTATTTT.

Worth noting for this clonotype: A much larger clonotype is one base distant, so this may be a read error. CDR3 amino acids: CASSPEGLNSPPHF. The CDR3 bases are TGTGCCAGCTCACCAGAGGGGCTTAATTCACCCCCCCACTTT. The rearrangement joins TRBV18 to TRBJ1-6; possibly TRBD1 for D (5 bases). The length of the CDR3 is 14 residues. CDR1 and CDR2 (germline): KGHSH, LQKENI.

This chain links TRBV11-2 with TRBJ2-7; TRBD2 is a possible D gene (5 bases). Per germline, CDR1 SGHAT and CDR2 FQNNGV. The CDR3 covers 13 residues. The ends were cut back, 5 bases at V and 3 bases at J, with 11 bases in the middle. The CDR3 DNA follows: TGTGCCAGCAGCAAAAGCGGAGTCTACGAGCAGTACTTC. Translation gives CASSKSGVYEQYF.

The chain has TRBV12-3 or TRBV12-4 and TRBJ2-2; 8 bases line up with TRBD2. Losses at the gene ends were 8 bases for V and 4 bases for J; bases not matched to a gene: 6. The CDR3 is made up of 14 amino acids. The CDR3 protein is CASQSGGGTGELFF. The CDR3 DNA is TGTGCCAGCCAGTCGGGGGGGGGCACCGGGGAGCTGTTTTTT.

Note on this clonotype: A read error may produce the germline difference seen at one junction end. The V call is TRBV30, the J call TRBJ2-7; D is undetermined. CDR3 length equals 12 residues. The germline V gene has CDR1 GTSNPN and CDR2 SVGIG (reference sequence). The CDR3 sequence: CAWSVMGYGQYF. The CDR3 DNA reads as TGTGCCTGGAGTGTAATGGGCTACGGGCAGTACTTC.

This clonotype is labeled medium-sized (0.01 to 0.1%). The chain links TRBV10-3 to TRBJ2-2; D perhaps matches TRBD2 (6 bases). Germline V CDR1 and CDR2: ENHRY, SYGVKD. CDR3 length: 13 residues. V lost 6 bases, J lost 1 base, and 6 bases lay in between. CDR3 nucleotide sequence: TGTGCCATCAGGGAGGGGAACACCGGGGAGCTGTTTTTT. Protein sequence: CAIREGNTGELFF.

The chain's CDR3 is CASSQGTGGSNEQFF. In DNA form, the CDR3 reads TGTGCCAGCAGCCAAGGGACAGGGGGAAGCAATGAGCAGTTCTTC. The gene calls are TRBV11-2 and TRBJ2-1; 11 bases agree with TRBD1. Germline-derived CDR1 and CDR2 are SGHAT and FQNNGV. The J segment lost 6 bases and the V segment lost 5 bases, leaving 6 bases of the junction unmatched. CDR3 size: 15 residues.